This T cell receptor beta chain was sequenced during a study of T-cell reconstitution after alpha-beta-depleted transplantation in children. This clonotype was counted only a few times. Unique molecular identifiers were incorporated into the prepared TCRbeta library. TCRdb called the PCR reads again in MiXCR, with one record for every CDR3 protein. The sample consists of more than 450,000 distinct CDR3 sequences, around 18% of them appearing once. CDR3 length: 15 amino acids. Germline lookup yields CDR1 MNHEY and CDR2 SMNVEV (reference sequence). Trimming cost V 3 bases and J 0 bases, with 8 bases left between them.

Sequencing used PBMCs from the stem cell graft donor, obtained from the stem cell graft. The chain employs TRBV27 and TRBJ2-2; D is ambiguous. The receptor was derived from a human donor who donated a stem cell graft to a child with acute lymphoblastic leukemia. The CDR3 bases are TGTGCCAGCAGTTTTGTAACTTCGAACACCGGGGAGCTGTTTTTT. Translation gives CASSFVTSNTGELFF.